The 6 T cell receptor beta chains presented below share a single source sample, sequenced in a study of blood T cells in healthy people across ages. Alongside a J-beta primer mix, a sample-barcoded 5' primer served in a second PCR lasting about 7 to 12 cycles. A single record per CDR3 protein comes from TCRdb applying MiXCR to the 5' RACE reads. The sample lists about 680,000 distinct CDR3 sequences; around half were seen once. The source material was blood. All receptors come from a woman between 55 and 75 years old in good health.

This clonotype was seen only a few times. The rearrangement joins TRBV28 to TRBJ2-7; D not certain. Trimming pared 2 bases from V and 7 bases from J, leaving 12 bases between. The CDR3 loop spans 13 amino acids. Looked up from germline, CDR1 is MDHEN and CDR2 is SYDVKM. CDR3 amino acids: CASSLKPEREQYF. Written as DNA, the CDR3 is TGTGCCAGCAGTTTAAAGCCCGAAAGGGAGCAGTACTTC. Looking up the rest from reference TRBV28 and TRBJ2-7 gives the full variable domain: DVKVTQSSRYLVKRTGEKVFLECVQDMDHENMFWYRQDPGLGLRLIYFSYDVKMKEKGDIPEGYSVSREKKERFSLILESASTNQTSMYLCASSLKPEREQYFGPGTRLTVT.

J is TRBJ2-2 and V is TRBV21-1; the listed D gene, TRBD1, was not tested against the DNA. TRBV21-1 is termed a pseudogene. This CDR3 has 16 amino acids. The CDR3 nucleotides read TGTGCCAGCAGCAACTGGACAGGGGCGAACACCGGGGAGCTGTTTTTT. Encoded protein: CASSNWTGANTGELFF.

J is TRBJ1-5 and V is TRBV7-9; D is possibly TRBD1 (5 bases). Germline V gene lookup returns CDR1 SEHNR and CDR2 FQNEAQ (reference sequence). This CDR3 is 13 amino acids long. V lost 5 bases to trimming and J lost 4 bases, with 9 bases between them. CDR3 DNA sequence: TGTGCCAGCAGCCCCGAGGGGAATCAGCCCCAGCATTTT. It specifies CASSPEGNQPQHF. Filled out from reference TRBV7-9 and TRBJ1-5, the complete variable domain reads DTGVSQNPRHKITKRGQNVTFRCDPISEHNRLYWYRQTLGQGPEFLTYFQNEAQLEKSRLLSDRFSAERPKGSFSTLEIQRTEQGDSAMYLCASSPEGNQPQHFGDGTRLSIL.

The genes are TRBV29-1 and TRBJ2-1; D is ambiguous. Trimming took 6 bases from V and 1 from J, leaving 13 bases between them. This CDR3 is 14 amino acids long. Germline loops: CDR1 SQVTM, CDR2 ANQGSEA. CDR3 bases: TGCAGCGTAGGAGTTAGCCCTTCCTACAATGAGCAGTTCTTC. Encoded protein: CSVGVSPSYNEQFF.

The rearrangement links TRBV18 to TRBJ2-1; D ambiguous. The end of the DNA is better explained by TRBJ2-7, so the J call may be wrong. Germline V gene sequence: CDR1 KGHSH, CDR2 LQKENI. The CDR3 is 16 amino acids. The CDR3 loop is CASSPPNRGAYNEQYF. CDR3 nucleotide sequence: TGTGCCAGCTCACCACCGAACCGCGGCGCCTACAATGAGCAGTACTTC.

Remarks on this clonotype: One end of the junction is discordant with germline, which a read error may explain. The V call is TRBV5-1, the J call TRBJ2-1; D possibly corresponds to TRBD1 (5 bases). The CDR3 spans 14 residues. Per the germline V gene, CDR1 is SGHRS and CDR2 is YFSETQ. CDR3 sequence (DNA): TGCGCCAGCAGCTTGGGACAGTTTAACAATGGGCAGTTCTTC. This translates into CASSLGQFNNGQFF.